The TCR beta chain under discussion was sequenced for a study of control samples from healthy donors and cancer patients. Clones were read by immunoSEQ multiplex PCR, and TCRdb kept only the in-frame ones, dropping some. Of fewer than 200,000 clones detected, roughly 93% appear once; the ten largest clones hold roughly 3.9%. This TCR derives from a woman aged 55-75 years in good health. Source material: blood.

This CDR3 is CASSGDRASYNEQFF. The CDR3 nucleotides are TGTGCCAGCAGCGGGGACAGGGCCTCCTACAATGAGCAGTTCTTC. The chain has TRBV7-2 and TRBJ2-1; 9 bases are a match to TRBD1. V was pared by 5 bases and J by 0 bases, with 2 bases of the junction left unmatched. Germline-derived CDR1 and CDR2 are SGHTA and FQGNSA. The CDR3 contains 15 residues.